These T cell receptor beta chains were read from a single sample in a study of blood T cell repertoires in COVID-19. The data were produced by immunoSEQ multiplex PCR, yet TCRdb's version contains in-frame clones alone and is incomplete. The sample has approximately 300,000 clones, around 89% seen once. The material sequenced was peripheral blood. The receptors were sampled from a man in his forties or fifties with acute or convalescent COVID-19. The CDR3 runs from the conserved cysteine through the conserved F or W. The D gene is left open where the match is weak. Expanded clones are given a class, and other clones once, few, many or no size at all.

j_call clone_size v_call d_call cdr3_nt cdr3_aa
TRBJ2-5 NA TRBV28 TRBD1 TGTGCCAGCAGTCCGAGGACAGGGGTGGGGGAGACCCAGTACTTC CASSPRTGVGETQYF
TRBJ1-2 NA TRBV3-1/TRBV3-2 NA TGTGCCAGCAGCCCTACTAACTATGGCTACACCTTC CASSPTNYGYTF
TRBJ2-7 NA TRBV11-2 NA TGTGCCAGCAGTTCCGGGAACACCTACGAGCAGTACTTC CASSSGNTYEQYF
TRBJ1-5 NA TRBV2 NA TGTGCCAGCAGTGTACAGGGTAATTTGCTCAATCAGCCCCAGCATTTT CASSVQGNLLNQPQHF
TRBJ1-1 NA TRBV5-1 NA TGCGCCAGCAGCTTGACCCCTGAAGGTGGAGGGGACACTGAAGCTTTCTTT CASSLTPEGGGDTEAFF
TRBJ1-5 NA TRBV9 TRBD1 TGTGCCAGCAGCGCTACAGGGGGCGGAGGTCAGCCCCAGCATTTT CASSATGGGGQPQHF
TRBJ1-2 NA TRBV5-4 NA TGTGCCAGCAGCAGATCACTCTATGGCTACACCTTC CASSRSLYGYTF
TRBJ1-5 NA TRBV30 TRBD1 TGTGCCTGGAGCCCCGGACAGGAGCCCAATCAGCCCCAGCATTTT CAWSPGQEPNQPQHF
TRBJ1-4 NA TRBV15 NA TGTGCCACCAGCAGAAGGACAGCAACTAATGAAAAACTGTTTTTT CATSRRTATNEKLFF
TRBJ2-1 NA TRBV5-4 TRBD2 TGTGCCAGCAGCCCGTGGACTAGCGGGGGGGCTTACAATGAGCAGTTCTTC CASSPWTSGGAYNEQFF
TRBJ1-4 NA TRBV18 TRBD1 TGTGCCAGCTCACCCTCGGGACAGCATAATGAAAAACTGTTTTTT CASSPSGQHNEKLFF
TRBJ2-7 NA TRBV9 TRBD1 TGTGCCAGCAGCGCGACAGGGTTCCACGAGCAGTACTTC CASSATGFHEQYF
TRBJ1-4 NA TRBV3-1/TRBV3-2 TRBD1 TGTGCCAGCAGCCGACGGACAGGGGGTCGCGAAAAACTGTTTTTT CASSRRTGGREKLFF
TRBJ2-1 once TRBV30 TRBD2 TGTGCCTGGAGCGACCTCGGAGCGGGGGGAAACAATGAGCAGTTCTTC CAWSDLGAGGNNEQFF
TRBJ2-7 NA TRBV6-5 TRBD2 TGTGCCAGCAGCCGTACTAGCGGGTCTAAAGGGGAGCAGTACTTC CASSRTSGSKGEQYF
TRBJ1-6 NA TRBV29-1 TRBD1 TGCAGCGTCCGGACAGGGGAGGGTTCACCCCTCCACTTT CSVRTGEGSPLHF
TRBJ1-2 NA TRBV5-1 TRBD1 TGCGCCAGCAGCAGGACAGGGCATGGCTACACCTTC CASSRTGHGYTF
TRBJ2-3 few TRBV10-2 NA TGCGCCAGCAGTATACCGGGTACAGATACGCAGTATTTT CASSIPGTDTQYF
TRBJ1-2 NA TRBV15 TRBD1 TGTGCCACCAGCGCTCGACAGGGCCCGGCCATCCATGGCTACACCTTC CATSARQGPAIHGYTF
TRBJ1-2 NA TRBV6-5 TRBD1 TGTGCCAGCTCTTTGGGACAGTTCTATGGCTACACCTTC CASSLGQFYGYTF
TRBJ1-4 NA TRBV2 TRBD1 TGTGCCAGCAGCCAACGACAGGGGGCTAATGAAAAACTGTTTTTT CASSQRQGANEKLFF
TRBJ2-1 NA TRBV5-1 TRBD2 TGCGCCAGCAGCTTGGCCCAGCGGGGGAAGGAATTCTTC CASSLAQRGKEFF